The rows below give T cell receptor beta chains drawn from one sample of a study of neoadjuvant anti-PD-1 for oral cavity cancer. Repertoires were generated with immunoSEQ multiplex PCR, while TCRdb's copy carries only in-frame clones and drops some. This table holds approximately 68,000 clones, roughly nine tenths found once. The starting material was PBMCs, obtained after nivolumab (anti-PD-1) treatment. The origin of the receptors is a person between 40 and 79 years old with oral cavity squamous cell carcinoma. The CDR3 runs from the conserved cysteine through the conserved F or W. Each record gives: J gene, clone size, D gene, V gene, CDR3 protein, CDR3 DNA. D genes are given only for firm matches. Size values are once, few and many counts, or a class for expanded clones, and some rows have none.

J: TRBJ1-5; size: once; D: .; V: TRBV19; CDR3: CASRRGVQPQHF; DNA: TGTGCCAGTAGAAGAGGAGTTCAGCCCCAGCATTTT
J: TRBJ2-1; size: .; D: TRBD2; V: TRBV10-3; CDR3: CAISDFSGGEYNEQFF; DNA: TGTGCCATCAGTGATTTTAGCGGGGGGGAATACAATGAGCAGTTCTTC
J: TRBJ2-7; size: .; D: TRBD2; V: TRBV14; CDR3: CASSQLSGRSRQYF; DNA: TGTGCCAGCAGCCAACTTAGCGGGAGGTCTAGGCAGTACTTC
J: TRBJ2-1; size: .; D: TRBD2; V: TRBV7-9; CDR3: CASSLGLAVNEQFF; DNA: TGTGCCAGCAGCTTAGGACTAGCGGTTAATGAGCAGTTCTTC
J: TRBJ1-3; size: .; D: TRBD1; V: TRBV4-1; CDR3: CASSQGGQGVSGNTIYF; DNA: TGCGCCAGCAGCCAGGGGGGACAGGGGGTTTCTGGAAACACCATATATTTT
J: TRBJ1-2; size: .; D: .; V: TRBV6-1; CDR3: CASSAQRGYTF; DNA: TGTGCCAGCAGTGCCCAAAGGGGCTACACCTTC
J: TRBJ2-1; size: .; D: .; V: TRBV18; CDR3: CASSPGTGLLDFF; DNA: TGTGCCAGCTCACCCGGGACCGGACTGTTAGATTTCTTC
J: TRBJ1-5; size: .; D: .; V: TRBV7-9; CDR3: CASSPSSGAQPQHF; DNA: TGTGCCAGCAGCCCCAGTTCCGGGGCCCAGCCCCAGCATTTT
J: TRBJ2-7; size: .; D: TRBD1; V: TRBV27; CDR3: CASSPGTGRSSYEQYF; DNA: TGTGCCAGCAGTCCCGGGACAGGGAGGAGCTCCTACGAGCAGTACTTC
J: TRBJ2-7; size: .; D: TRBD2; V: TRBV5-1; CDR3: CASSLLLAGGGPYEQYF; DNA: TGCGCCAGCAGCTTGCTACTAGCGGGAGGAGGCCCCTACGAGCAGTACTTC
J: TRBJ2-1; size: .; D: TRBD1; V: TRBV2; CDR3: CASSQGQGYYNEQFF; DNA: TGTGCCAGCAGTCAGGGACAGGGGTACTACAATGAGCAGTTCTTC
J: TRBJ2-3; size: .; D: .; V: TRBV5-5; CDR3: CASIRDTQYF; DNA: TGTGCCAGCATACGAGATACGCAGTATTTT
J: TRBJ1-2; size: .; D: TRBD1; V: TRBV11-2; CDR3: CASRRPGQGFGYTF; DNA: TGTGCCAGCAGGAGGCCGGGACAGGGTTTTGGCTACACCTTC
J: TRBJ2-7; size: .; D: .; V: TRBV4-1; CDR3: CASSQDLGSIYEQYF; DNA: TGCGCCAGCAGCCAAGATTTGGGCAGCATCTACGAGCAGTACTTC
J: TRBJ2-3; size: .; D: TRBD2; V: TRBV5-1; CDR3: CASSLKVSGGPTDTQYF; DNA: TGCGCCAGCAGCTTGAAAGTTAGCGGGGGGCCCACAGATACGCAGTATTTT
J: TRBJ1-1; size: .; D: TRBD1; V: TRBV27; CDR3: CASGYGQGHTEAFF; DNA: TGTGCCAGTGGCTACGGACAGGGGCACACTGAAGCTTTCTTT
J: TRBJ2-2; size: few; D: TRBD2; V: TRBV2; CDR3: CASSVSGAGVAGELFF; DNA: TGTGCCAGCAGTGTATCGGGAGCGGGAGTCGCCGGGGAGCTGTTTTTT
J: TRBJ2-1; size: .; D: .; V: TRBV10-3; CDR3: CAISRDSRNEQFF; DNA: TGTGCCATCAGTAGGGACTCGAGGAATGAGCAGTTCTTC
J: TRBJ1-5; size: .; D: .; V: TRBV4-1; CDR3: CASSQVWTENQPQHF; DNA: TGCGCCAGCAGCCAAGTTTGGACCGAGAATCAGCCCCAGCATTTT
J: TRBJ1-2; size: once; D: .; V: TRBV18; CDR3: CASSPDSYGYTF; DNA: TGTGCCAGCTCACCGGACAGCTATGGCTACACCTTC
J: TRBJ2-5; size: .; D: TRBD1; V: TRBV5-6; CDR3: CASSSTGGAWETQYF; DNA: TGTGCCAGCAGCTCAACAGGGGGCGCGTGGGAGACCCAGTACTTC
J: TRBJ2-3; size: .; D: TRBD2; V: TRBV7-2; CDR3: CASSPVGGTLTDTQYF; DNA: TGTGCCAGCAGCCCGGTCGGGGGGACCCTCACAGATACGCAGTATTTT